Listed below are T cell receptor beta chains from one sample, sequenced in a study of blood T cell repertoires in COVID-19. Sequencing used immunoSEQ multiplex PCR; TCRdb keeps in-frame clones, though not all of them. This sample has under 150,000 clones, with about 75% found just once. Sequencing was done on a sample of peripheral blood. The receptors derive from a man older than 75 with acute or convalescent COVID-19. Each CDR3 is given with its conserved first and last residue. Each record gives: J gene, D gene, V gene, clone size, CDR3 DNA, CDR3 protein. A D gene is named only where the DNA matches it firmly. Where a row states a size, it is once, few, many or the class of an expanded clone; other rows omit it.

j_call: TRBJ1-3
d_call: -
v_call: TRBV3-1/TRBV3-2
clone_size: -
cdr3_nt: TGTGCCAGCAGCCTCGGAGATTTTAGCTCTGGAAACACCATATATTTT
cdr3_aa: CASSLGDFSSGNTIYF

j_call: TRBJ1-6
d_call: -
v_call: TRBV7-2
clone_size: -
cdr3_nt: TGTGCCAGCAGCTTAGGGGGCTGGGGTTCACCCCTCCACTTT
cdr3_aa: CASSLGGWGSPLHF

j_call: TRBJ2-1
d_call: TRBD2
v_call: TRBV19
clone_size: -
cdr3_nt: TGTGCCAGTAGTAAAAGGAGCGGGGCTAGCGGAAACAATGAGCAGTTCTTC
cdr3_aa: CASSKRSGASGNNEQFF

j_call: TRBJ1-6
d_call: TRBD1
v_call: TRBV14
clone_size: once
cdr3_nt: TGTGCCAGCAGCCGGCTAACAGGGGGCGTTAATTCACCCCTCCACTTT
cdr3_aa: CASSRLTGGVNSPLHF

j_call: TRBJ1-1
d_call: TRBD1
v_call: TRBV11-2
clone_size: -
cdr3_nt: TGTGCCAGCAGCACATCAGGGGGGTACACTGAAGCTTTCTTT
cdr3_aa: CASSTSGGYTEAFF

j_call: TRBJ2-2
d_call: TRBD1
v_call: TRBV7-8
clone_size: -
cdr3_nt: TGTGCCAGCAGCAACCGGGACAGGTTCACCGGGGAGCTGTTTTTT
cdr3_aa: CASSNRDRFTGELFF

j_call: TRBJ2-7
d_call: TRBD1
v_call: TRBV7-9
clone_size: -
cdr3_nt: TGTGCCAGCAGTCGAGGGACAGGGGTCTACGAGCAGTACTTC
cdr3_aa: CASSRGTGVYEQYF

j_call: TRBJ2-1
d_call: TRBD2
v_call: TRBV28
clone_size: -
cdr3_nt: TGTGCCAGCAGTTTAGGGGGGGATGGGAGGAATGAGCAGTTCTTC
cdr3_aa: CASSLGGDGRNEQFF

j_call: TRBJ1-4
d_call: TRBD1
v_call: TRBV7-9
clone_size: -
cdr3_nt: TGTGCCAGCAGCGGGGGACAGACAACTAATGAAAAACTGTTTTTT
cdr3_aa: CASSGGQTTNEKLFF

j_call: TRBJ1-1
d_call: -
v_call: TRBV11-2
clone_size: few
cdr3_nt: TGTGCCAGCAGCCCTACTTACACTGAAGCTTTCTTT
cdr3_aa: CASSPTYTEAFF

j_call: TRBJ2-7
d_call: -
v_call: TRBV7-9
clone_size: -
cdr3_nt: TGTGCCAGCAGCTTAGTTTCTTTGGGCGCATCCTACGAGCAGTACTTC
cdr3_aa: CASSLVSLGASYEQYF

j_call: TRBJ1-2
d_call: -
v_call: TRBV15
clone_size: many
cdr3_nt: TGTGCCACCAGCAGAGACAGGGTACCAGCTAACTATGGCTACACCTTC
cdr3_aa: CATSRDRVPANYGYTF

j_call: TRBJ2-7
d_call: -
v_call: TRBV21-1
clone_size: few
cdr3_nt: TGTGCCAGCAGCAAACCCTGCCTGGACAGGAACTACGAGCAGTACTTC
cdr3_aa: CASSKPCLDRNYEQYF

j_call: TRBJ1-1
d_call: -
v_call: TRBV27
clone_size: -
cdr3_nt: TGTGCCAGCAGTCAGGCAGGGGCGATTGAAGCTTTCTTT
cdr3_aa: CASSQAGAIEAFF

j_call: TRBJ1-6
d_call: -
v_call: TRBV28
clone_size: -
cdr3_nt: TGTGCCAGCAGCTTGGCTGGAGGGGCAAGGAATTCACCCCTCCACTTT
cdr3_aa: CASSLAGGARNSPLHF

j_call: TRBJ2-2
d_call: TRBD1
v_call: TRBV3-1/TRBV3-2
clone_size: -
cdr3_nt: TGTGCCAGCAGTCCGGGACAGGGGGCTTTCGGGGAGCTGTTTTTT
cdr3_aa: CASSPGQGAFGELFF

j_call: TRBJ1-2
d_call: -
v_call: TRBV7-2
clone_size: many
cdr3_nt: TGTGCCAGCAGCTTACTGGCGGCGGGGGGGCTGGGTGGCTACACCTTC
cdr3_aa: CASSLLAAGGLGGYTF